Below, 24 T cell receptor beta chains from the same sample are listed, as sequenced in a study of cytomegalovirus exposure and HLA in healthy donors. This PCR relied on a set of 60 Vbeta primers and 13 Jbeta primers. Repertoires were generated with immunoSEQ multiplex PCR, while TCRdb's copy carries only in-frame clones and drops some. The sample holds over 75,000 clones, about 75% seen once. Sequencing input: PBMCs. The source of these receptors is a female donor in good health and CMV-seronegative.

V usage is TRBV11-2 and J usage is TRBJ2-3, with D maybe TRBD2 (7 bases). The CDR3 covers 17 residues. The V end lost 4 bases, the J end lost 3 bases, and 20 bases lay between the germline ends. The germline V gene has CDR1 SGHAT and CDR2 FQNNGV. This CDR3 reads CASSSEGGEGETDTQYF. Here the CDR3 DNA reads TGTGCCAGCAGCTCCGAAGGGGGGGAGGGTGAGACAGATACGCAGTATTTT.

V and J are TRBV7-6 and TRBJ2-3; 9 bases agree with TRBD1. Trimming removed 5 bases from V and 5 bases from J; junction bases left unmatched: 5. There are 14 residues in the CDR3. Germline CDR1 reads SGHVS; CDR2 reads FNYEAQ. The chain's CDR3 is CASSLRTGVDTQYF. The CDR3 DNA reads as TGTGCCAGCAGCCTAAGGACAGGGGTAGATACGCAGTATTTT. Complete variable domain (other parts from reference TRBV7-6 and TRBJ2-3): GAGVSQSPRYKVTKRGQDVALRCDPISGHVSLYWYRQALGQGPEFLTYFNYEAQQDKSGLPNDRFSAERPEGSISTLTIQRTEQRDSAMYRCASSLRTGVDTQYFGPGTRLTVL.

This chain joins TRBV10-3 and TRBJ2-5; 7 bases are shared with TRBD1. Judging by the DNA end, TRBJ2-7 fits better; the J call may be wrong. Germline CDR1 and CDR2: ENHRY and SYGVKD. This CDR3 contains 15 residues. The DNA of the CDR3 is TGTGCCATCAGTGAGTCGGGACAGCAACCGGCCGAGCAGTACTTC. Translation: CAISESGQQPAEQYF.

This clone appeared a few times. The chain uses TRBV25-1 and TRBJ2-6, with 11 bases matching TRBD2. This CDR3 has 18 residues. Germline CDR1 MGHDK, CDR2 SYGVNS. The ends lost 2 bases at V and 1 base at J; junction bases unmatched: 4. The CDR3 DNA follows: TGTGCCAGCAGTGAACAAATAGCGGGAGGGTCTGGGGCCAACGTCCTGACTTTC. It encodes CASSEQIAGGSGANVLTF.

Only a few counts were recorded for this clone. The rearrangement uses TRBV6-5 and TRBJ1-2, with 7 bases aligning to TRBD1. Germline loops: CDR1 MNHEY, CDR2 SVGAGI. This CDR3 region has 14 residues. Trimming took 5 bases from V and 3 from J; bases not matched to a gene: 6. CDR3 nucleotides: TGTGCCAGCAGTGAAGGGCAGGGGGACTATGGCTACACCTTC. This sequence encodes CASSEGQGDYGYTF.

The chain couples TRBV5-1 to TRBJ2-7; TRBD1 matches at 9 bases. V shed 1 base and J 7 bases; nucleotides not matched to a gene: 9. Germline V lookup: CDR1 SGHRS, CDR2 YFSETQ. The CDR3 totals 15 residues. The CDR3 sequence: CASSLRRTGENEQYF. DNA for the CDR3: TGCGCCAGCAGCTTGAGAAGGACAGGGGAGAATGAGCAGTACTTC.

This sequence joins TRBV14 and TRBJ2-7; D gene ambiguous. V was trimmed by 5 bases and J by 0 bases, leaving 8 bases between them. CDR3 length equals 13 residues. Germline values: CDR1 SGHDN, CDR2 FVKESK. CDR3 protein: CASSTQNSYEQYF. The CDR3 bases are TGTGCCAGCAGCACACAAAACTCCTACGAGCAGTACTTC.

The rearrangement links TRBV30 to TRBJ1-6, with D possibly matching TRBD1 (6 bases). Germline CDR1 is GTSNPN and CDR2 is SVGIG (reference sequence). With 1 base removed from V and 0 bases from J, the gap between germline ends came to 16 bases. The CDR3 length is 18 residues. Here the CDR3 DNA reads TGTGCCTGGAGTGCTGGGGGGGCAGTTAGCTCCTATAATTCACCCCTCCACTTT. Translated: CAWSAGGAVSSYNSPLHF.

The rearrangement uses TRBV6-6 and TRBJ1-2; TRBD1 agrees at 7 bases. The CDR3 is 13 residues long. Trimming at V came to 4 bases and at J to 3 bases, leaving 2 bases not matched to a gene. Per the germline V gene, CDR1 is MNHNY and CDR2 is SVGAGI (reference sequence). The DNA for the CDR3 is TGTGCCAGCAGTTTCGACAGGGACTATGGCTACACCTTC. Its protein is CASSFDRDYGYTF.

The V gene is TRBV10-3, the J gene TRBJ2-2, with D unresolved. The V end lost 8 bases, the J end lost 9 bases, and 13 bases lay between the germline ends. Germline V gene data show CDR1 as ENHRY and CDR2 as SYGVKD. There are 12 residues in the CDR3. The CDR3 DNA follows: TGTGCCATCGGTAGCAATTCCAGGGAGCTGTTTTTT. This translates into CAIGSNSRELFF.

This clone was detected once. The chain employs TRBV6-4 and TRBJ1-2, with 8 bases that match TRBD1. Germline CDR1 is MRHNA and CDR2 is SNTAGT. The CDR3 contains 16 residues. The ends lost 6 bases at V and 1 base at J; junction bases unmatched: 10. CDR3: CASSDRRQGFNYGYTF. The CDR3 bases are TGTGCCAGCAGCGATAGGCGACAGGGGTTTAACTATGGCTACACCTTC.

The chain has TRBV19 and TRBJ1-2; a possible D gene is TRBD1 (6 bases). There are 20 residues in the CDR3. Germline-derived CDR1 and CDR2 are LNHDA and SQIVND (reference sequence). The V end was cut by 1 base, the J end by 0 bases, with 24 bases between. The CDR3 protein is CASSIALQGTRVRSNYGYTF. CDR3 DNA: TGTGCCAGTAGTATAGCCCTCCAAGGGACAAGGGTGAGATCTAACTATGGCTACACCTTC.

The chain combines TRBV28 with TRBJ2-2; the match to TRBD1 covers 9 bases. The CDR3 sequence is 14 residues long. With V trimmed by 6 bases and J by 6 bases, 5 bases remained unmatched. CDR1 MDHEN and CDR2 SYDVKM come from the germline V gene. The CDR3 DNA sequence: TGTGCCAGCAGATCGACAGGGGGGGCCGGGGAGCTGTTTTTT. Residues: CASRSTGGAGELFF.

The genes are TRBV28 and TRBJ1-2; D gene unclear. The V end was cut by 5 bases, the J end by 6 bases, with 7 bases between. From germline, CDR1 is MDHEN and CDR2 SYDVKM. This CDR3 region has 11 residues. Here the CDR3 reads CASSGNDGYTF. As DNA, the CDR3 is TGTGCCAGCAGTGGCAACGATGGCTACACCTTC.

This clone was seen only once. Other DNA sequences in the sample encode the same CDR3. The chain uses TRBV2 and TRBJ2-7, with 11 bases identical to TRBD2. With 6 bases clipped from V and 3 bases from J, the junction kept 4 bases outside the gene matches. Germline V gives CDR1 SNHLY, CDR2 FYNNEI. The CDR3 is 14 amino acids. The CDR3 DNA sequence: TGTGCCAGCAGGCCCGGACTAGCGGGCTACGAGCAGTACTTC. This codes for CASRPGLAGYEQYF.

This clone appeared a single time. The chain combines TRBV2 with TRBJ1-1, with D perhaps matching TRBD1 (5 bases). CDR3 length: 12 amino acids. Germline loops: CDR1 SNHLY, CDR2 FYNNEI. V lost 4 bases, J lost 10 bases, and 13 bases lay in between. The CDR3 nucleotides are TGTGCCAGCAGTGCTGGGGCGCTAGGAGCTTTCTTT. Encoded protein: CASSAGALGAFF.

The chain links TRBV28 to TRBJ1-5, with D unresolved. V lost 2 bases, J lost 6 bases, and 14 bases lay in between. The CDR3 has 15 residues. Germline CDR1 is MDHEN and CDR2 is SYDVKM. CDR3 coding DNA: TGTGCCAGCAGTTTAGGAGTTCAAGAGCGTCAGCCCCAGCATTTT. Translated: CASSLGVQERQPQHF.

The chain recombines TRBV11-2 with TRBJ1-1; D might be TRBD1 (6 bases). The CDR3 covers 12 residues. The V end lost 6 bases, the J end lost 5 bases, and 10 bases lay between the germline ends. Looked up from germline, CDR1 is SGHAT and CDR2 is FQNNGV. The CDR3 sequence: CASRKQGTEAFF. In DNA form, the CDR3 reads TGTGCCAGCAGGAAACAGGGAACTGAAGCTTTCTTT.

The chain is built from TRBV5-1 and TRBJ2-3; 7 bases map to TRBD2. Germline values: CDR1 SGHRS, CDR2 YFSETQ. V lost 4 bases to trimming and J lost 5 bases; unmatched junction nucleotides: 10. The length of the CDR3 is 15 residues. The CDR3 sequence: CASSPTSIMEDTQYF. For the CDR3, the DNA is TGCGCCAGCAGCCCGACTAGCATTATGGAAGATACGCAGTATTTT.

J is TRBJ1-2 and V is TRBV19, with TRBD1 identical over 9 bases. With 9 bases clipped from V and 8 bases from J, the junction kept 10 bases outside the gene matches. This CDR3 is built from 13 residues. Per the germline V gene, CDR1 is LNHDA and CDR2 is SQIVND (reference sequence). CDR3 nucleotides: TGTGCCAGCCCTCCCGGGACAGGGCGCGGCTACACCTTC. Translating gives CASPPGTGRGYTF.

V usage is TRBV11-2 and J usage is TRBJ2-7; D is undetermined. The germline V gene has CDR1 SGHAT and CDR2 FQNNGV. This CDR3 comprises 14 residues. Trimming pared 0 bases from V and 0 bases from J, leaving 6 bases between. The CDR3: CASSLDWASYEQYF. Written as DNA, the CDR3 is TGTGCCAGCAGCTTAGATTGGGCCTCCTACGAGCAGTACTTC. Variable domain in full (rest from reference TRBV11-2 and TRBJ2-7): EAGVAQSPRYKIIEKRQSVAFWCNPISGHATLYWYQQILGQGPKLLIQFQNNGVVDDSQLPKDRFSAERLKGVDSTLKIQPAKLEDSAVYLCASSLDWASYEQYFGPGTRLTVT.

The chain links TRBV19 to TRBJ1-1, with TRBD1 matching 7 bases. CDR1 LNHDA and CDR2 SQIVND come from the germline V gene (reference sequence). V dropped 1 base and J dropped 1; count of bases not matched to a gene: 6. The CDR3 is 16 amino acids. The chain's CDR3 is CASSIGTGRPNTEAFF. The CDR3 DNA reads TGTGCCAGTAGTATAGGGACAGGCCGGCCGAACACTGAAGCTTTCTTT.

This CDR3 is CASSVDGISNQPQHF. As DNA, the CDR3 is TGTGCCAGCAGCGTAGACGGGATAAGCAATCAGCCCCAGCATTTT. V and J are TRBV9 and TRBJ1-5; D uncertain. The CDR3 runs 15 residues. V lost 0 bases to trimming and J lost 1 base, with 8 bases between them. Germline CDR1 is SGDLS and CDR2 is YYNGEE.

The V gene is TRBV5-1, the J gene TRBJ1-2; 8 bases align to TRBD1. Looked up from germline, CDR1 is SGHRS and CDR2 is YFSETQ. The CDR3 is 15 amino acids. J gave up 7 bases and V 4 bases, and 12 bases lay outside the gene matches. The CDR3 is CASSDQGATRGGYTF. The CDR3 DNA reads TGCGCCAGCAGCGACCAGGGGGCTACCCGGGGTGGCTACACCTTC.